This TCR beta chain was observed in a study of monozygotic twins with inflammatory bowel disease. Regarding this clonotype: The target antigen is unknown.

Findings and limits, study-wide: Fewer shared clonotypes with others were found in IBD patients than in healthy twins, especially with disease activity.

Each UMI, carrying a 6-nucleotide sample barcode, came from template switching. TCRdb reprocessed the 5' RACE reads and keeps a single row for each CDR3 protein, giving no DNA. Here the sample table reports around 200,000 distinct CDR3 sequences. Germline CDR1 and CDR2: LGHNT and FRNRAP. This CDR3 region has 13 residues. This sequence originates from a human donor with ulcerative colitis or Crohn's disease, or a healthy co-twin of an affected twin (not recorded which). Sequencing was done on a sample of blood. The chain carries TRBV12-5 and TRBJ2-5. The CDR3 loop is CASGFDEQETQYF.